The T cell receptor beta chain described here comes from a study of cytomegalovirus exposure and HLA in healthy donors. 60 Vbeta and 13 Jbeta primers were used in PCR. This table comes from immunoSEQ multiplex PCR, and its TCRdb copy is limited to in-frame clones, with some not included. The sample consists of 110,000 or so clones, over 70% of them appearing once. The CDR3 is made up of 14 amino acids. Germline CDR1 reads MNHEY; CDR2 reads SMNVEV (reference sequence). Trimming took off 3 bases at V and 0 bases at J, with 8 bases between the two ends. V usage is TRBV27 and J usage is TRBJ1-2; TRBD1 is a possible D gene (5 bases). The sequenced sample was PBMCs. The sequence derives from a woman aged 45 to 65 in good health and CMV-seropositive. The CDR3, as DNA: TGTGCCAGCAGTTTGGGACTGACTAACTATGGCTACACCTTC. This gives the protein CASSLGLTNYGYTF.